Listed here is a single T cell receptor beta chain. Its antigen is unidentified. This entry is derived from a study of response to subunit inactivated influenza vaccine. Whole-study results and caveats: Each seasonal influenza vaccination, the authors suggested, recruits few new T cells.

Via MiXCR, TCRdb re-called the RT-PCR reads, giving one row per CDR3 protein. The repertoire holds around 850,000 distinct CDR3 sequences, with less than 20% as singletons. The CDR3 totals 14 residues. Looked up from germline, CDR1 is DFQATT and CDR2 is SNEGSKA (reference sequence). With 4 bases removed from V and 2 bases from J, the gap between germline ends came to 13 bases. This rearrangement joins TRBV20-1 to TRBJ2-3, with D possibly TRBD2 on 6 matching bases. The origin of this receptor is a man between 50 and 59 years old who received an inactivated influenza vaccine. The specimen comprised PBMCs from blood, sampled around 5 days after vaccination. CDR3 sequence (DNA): TGCAGTGCTACAGTCCCGGGACTCACAGATACGCAGTATTTT. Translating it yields CSATVPGLTDTQYF.